Below, 2 T cell receptor beta chains from the same sample are listed, as sequenced in a study of cytotoxic CD8 clonotypes in ibrutinib-treated CLL. Only in-frame clones appear in the TCRdb table, and some are missing; sequencing was by immunoSEQ multiplex PCR. The data show about 56,000 clones, around 55% seen once. Material: PBMCs, obtained after 24 months of ibrutinib treatment. The source is a human donor with chronic lymphocytic leukemia.

This clone was detected a few times. This sequence joins TRBV5-4 and TRBJ1-2; D not resolved. The CDR3 loop spans 12 amino acids. The germline V gene encodes CDR1 SGHNT and CDR2 YYREEE (reference sequence). V lost 0 bases, J lost 5 bases, and 5 bases lay in between. This CDR3 is CASSLDSYGYTF. The CDR3 DNA reads TGTGCCAGCAGCTTGGACAGTTATGGCTACACCTTC.

This clone was detected only once. The rearrangement links TRBV2 to TRBJ2-3, with TRBD2 matching 7 bases. The CDR3 is made up of 16 amino acids. Germline-derived CDR1 and CDR2 are SNHLY and FYNNEI. The V and J ends lost 2 bases and 4 bases, in that order; junction bases with no gene match: 9. The CDR3 is CASSEIGGRMADTQYF. The CDR3 nucleotides are TGTGCCAGCAGTGAAATCGGCGGGAGAATGGCAGATACGCAGTATTTT.